The T cell receptor beta chain described here comes from a study of neoadjuvant anti-PD-1 for oral cavity cancer. Looking at the study overall: Nivolumab at 3 mg/kg was mostly given biweekly, three to four doses, pre-surgery. Non-progressing patients received a fourth nivolumab dose near day 43, then surgery on days 50-56. General study findings and limits: Only a few patients per response group were TCR-analyzed; validation needed.

The CDR3 runs 16 residues. V lost 1 base to trimming and J lost 3 bases, with 13 bases between them. Germline loops: CDR1 MDHEN, CDR2 SYDVKM. Patients were newly diagnosed with stage II-IVA oral cavity squamous cell carcinoma without prior systemic or radiation treatment. Of note for this clone: Its antigen remains unidentified.

The repertoire was sequenced with immunoSEQ multiplex PCR; TCRdb's copy has only in-frame clones and lacks some. The sample carries roughly 34,000 clones, approximately 87% recorded once. The sample consisted of PBMCs, taken before nivolumab (anti-PD-1) treatment. J is TRBJ2-1 and V is TRBV28; D is unclear. This sequence was found in a person aged 35-79 years with oral cavity squamous cell carcinoma. CDR3: CASSLSPLSGYNEQFF. The DNA for the CDR3 is TGTGCCAGCAGTTTATCCCCCCTTTCCGGCTACAATGAGCAGTTCTTC.